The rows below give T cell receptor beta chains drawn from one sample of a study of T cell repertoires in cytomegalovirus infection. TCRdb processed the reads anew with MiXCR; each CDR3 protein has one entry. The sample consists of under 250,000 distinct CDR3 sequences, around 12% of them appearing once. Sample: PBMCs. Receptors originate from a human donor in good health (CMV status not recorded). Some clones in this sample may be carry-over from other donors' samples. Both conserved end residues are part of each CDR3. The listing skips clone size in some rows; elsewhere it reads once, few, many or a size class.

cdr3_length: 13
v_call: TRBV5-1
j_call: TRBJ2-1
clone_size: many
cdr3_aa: CASSPQGQLGQFF

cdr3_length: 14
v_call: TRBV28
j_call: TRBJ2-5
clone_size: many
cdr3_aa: CASSLQLGQETQYF

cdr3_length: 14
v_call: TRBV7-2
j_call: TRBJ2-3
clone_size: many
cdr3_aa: CASSSYSAVDTQYF

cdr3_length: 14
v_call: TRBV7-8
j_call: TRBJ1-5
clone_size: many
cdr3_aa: CASSLTGTDKFQHF

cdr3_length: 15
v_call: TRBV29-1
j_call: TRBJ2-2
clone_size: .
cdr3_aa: CSVVPGGMNTGELFF

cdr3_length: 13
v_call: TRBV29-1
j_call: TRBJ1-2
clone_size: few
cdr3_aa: CSVQLSTNYGYTF

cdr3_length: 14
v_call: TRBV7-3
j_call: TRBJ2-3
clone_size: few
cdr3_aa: CASSPSGDTDTQYF

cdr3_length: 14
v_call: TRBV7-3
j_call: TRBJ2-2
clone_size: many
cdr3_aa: CASSRTGSPGELFF

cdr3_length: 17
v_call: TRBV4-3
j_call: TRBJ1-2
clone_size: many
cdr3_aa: CASSQDIAGQGDYGYTF

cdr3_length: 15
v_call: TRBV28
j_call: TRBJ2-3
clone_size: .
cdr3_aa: CASSFQTGILDTQYF

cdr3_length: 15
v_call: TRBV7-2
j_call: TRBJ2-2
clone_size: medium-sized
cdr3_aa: CASSFTSGGSGELFF

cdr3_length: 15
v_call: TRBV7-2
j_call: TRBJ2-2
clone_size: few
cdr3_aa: CASSLVIGPRGELFF

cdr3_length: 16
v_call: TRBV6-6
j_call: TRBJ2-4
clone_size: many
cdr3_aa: CASSYGLRQDRNIQYF

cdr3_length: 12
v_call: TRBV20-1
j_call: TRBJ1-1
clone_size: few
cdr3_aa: CSARKDFTEAFF

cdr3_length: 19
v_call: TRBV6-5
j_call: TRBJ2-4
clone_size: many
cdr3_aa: CASSGGRVSRGGTKNIQYF

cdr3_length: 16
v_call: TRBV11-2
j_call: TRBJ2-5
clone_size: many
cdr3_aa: CASSLVGRQGMETQYF

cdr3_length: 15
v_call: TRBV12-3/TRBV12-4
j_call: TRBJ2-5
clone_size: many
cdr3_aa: CASSRTGGRQETQYF

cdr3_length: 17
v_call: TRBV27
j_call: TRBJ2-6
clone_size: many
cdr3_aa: CASSPLSDTSGANVLTF

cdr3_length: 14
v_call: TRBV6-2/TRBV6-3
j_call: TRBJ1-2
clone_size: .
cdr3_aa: CASSYLPGQYGYTF

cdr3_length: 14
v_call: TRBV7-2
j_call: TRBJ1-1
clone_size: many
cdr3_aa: CASSTQGWYTEAFF

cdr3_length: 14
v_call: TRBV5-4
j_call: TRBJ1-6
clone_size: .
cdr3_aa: CASSPQQGQSPLHF

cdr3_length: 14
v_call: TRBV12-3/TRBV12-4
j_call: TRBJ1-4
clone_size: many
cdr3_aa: CASSSRAARGKLFF

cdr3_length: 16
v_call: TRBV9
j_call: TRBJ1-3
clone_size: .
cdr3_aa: CASSGPDLGSGNTIYF

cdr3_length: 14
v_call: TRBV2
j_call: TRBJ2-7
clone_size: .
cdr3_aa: CASSEGDRPYEQYF

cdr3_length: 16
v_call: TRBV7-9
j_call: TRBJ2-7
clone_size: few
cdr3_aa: CASSTYGTGVPYEQYF

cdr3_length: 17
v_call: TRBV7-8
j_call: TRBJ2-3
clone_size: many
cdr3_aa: CASSSDRRGPGTDTQYF

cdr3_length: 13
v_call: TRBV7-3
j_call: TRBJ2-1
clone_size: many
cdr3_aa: CASSLRGGNEQFF

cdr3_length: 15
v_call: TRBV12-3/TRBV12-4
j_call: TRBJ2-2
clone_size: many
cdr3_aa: CASSRQGTNTGELFF

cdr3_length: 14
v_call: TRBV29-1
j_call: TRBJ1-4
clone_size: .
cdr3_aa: CSVLTGEDNEKLFF

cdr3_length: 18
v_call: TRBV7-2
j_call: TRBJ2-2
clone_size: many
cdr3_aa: CASSLYETSGTNTGELFF

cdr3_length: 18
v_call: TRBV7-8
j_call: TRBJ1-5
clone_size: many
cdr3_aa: CASSFGIRTGPGNQPQHF

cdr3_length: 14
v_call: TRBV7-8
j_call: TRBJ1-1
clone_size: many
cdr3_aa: CASSQARGETEAFF

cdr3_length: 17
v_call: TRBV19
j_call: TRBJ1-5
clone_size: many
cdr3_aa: CASTEGGLSFLNQPQHF

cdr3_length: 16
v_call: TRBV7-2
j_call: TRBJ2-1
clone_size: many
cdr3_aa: CASSSPRAYDYNEQFF

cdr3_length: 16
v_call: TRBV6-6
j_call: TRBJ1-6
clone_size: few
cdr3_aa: CASSYSPRTGTSPLHF

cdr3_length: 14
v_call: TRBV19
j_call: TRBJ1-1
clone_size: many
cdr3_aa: CASTQTGAYTEAFF

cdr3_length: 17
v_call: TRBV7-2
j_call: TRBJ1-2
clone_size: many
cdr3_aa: CASSLDLGTTVNYGYTF

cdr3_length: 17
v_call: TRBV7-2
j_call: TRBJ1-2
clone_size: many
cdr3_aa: CASSLEADRVLGYGYTF

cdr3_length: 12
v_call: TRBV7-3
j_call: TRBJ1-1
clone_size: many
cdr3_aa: CASRSDSGRAFF

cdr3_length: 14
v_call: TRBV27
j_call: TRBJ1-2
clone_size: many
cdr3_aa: CASSPLRTGNGYTF

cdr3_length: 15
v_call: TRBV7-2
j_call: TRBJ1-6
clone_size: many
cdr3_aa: CASGSGRAHNSPLHF

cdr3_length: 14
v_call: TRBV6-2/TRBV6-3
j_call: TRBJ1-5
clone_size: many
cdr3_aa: CASSDFRSNQPQHF

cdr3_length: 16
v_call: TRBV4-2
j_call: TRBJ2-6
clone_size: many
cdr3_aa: CASSQDRTSGANVLTF

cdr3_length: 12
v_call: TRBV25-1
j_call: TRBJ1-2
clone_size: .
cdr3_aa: CATTGGLYGYTF

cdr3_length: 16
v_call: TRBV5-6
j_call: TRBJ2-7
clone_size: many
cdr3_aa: CASSPGLAGSSYEQYF

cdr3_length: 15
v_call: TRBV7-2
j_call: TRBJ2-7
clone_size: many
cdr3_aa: CASSPDRGVPYEQYF

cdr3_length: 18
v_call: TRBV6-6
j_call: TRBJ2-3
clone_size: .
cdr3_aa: CASIGALGLAEDADTQYF

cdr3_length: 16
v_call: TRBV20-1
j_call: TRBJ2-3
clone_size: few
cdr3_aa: CSASERGRGSRDTQYF

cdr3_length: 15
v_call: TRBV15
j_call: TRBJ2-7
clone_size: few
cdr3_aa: CATSRALTGNYEQYF

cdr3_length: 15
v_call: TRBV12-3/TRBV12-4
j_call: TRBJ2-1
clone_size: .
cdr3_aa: CASSPGLAGVHEQFF

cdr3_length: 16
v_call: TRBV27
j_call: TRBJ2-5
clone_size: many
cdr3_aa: CASSRWDRGLWETQYF

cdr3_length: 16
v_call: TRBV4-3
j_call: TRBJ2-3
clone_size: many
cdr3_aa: CASSRGAGGPGDTQYF

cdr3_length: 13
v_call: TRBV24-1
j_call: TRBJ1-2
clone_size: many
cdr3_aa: CATSDGTDYGYTF

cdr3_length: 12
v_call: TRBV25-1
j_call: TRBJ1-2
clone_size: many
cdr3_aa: CASSDRGLGYTF

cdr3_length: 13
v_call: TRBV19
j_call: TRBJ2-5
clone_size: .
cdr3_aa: CASSIQGVETQYF